These T cell receptor beta chains were read from a single sample in a study of T cells after yellow fever vaccination. TCRdb re-called the 5' RACE reads with MiXCR, one entry per CDR3 protein. The sample lists approximately 550,000 distinct CDR3 sequences; 15% to 20% were seen once. The sample in question was PBMCs, obtained 15 days after the yellow fever booster vaccination. Every receptor here comes from a man aged 25 to 40 who received the YFV17D yellow fever vaccine. CDR3s include the opening cysteine and the closing phenylalanine or tryptophan. Only some rows state a clone size, as once, few, many or a class for expanded clones.

J gene: TRBJ2-5; V gene: TRBV20-1; clone size: .; CDR3 protein: CSAISPSGRSRETQYF
J gene: TRBJ2-1; V gene: TRBV28; clone size: .; CDR3 protein: CASRGQGGGNEQFF
J gene: TRBJ1-2; V gene: TRBV21-1; clone size: few; CDR3 protein: CASNSDRTANYGYTF
J gene: TRBJ2-7; V gene: TRBV2; clone size: .; CDR3 protein: CASSTGTPGYEQYF
J gene: TRBJ1-6; V gene: TRBV10-3; clone size: .; CDR3 protein: CAIGDRDRGYSPLHF
J gene: TRBJ2-5; V gene: TRBV5-1; clone size: few; CDR3 protein: CASSLDGQGDQETQYF
J gene: TRBJ2-1; V gene: TRBV3-1; clone size: few; CDR3 protein: CASRHSGASYNEQFF
J gene: TRBJ2-2; V gene: TRBV5-1; clone size: .; CDR3 protein: CASSLAAYTGELFF
J gene: TRBJ2-5; V gene: TRBV7-2; clone size: few; CDR3 protein: CASSLGSKTQYF
J gene: TRBJ1-1; V gene: TRBV7-9; clone size: .; CDR3 protein: CASSFRRGQPNTEAFF
J gene: TRBJ2-3; V gene: TRBV7-2; clone size: few; CDR3 protein: CASSLREGGTNTQYF
J gene: TRBJ2-1; V gene: TRBV9; clone size: .; CDR3 protein: CASSVETQRAEQFF
J gene: TRBJ2-1; V gene: TRBV14; clone size: .; CDR3 protein: CASSPRPTYNEQFF
J gene: TRBJ2-7; V gene: TRBV6-1; clone size: .; CDR3 protein: CASSGGRGSGRRSYEQYF
J gene: TRBJ2-1; V gene: TRBV2; clone size: once; CDR3 protein: CARSGGEQFF
J gene: TRBJ2-3; V gene: TRBV7-6; clone size: many; CDR3 protein: CASSGEAGGVRQYF
J gene: TRBJ1-6; V gene: TRBV5-1; clone size: .; CDR3 protein: CASSQKRDSPLHF
J gene: TRBJ2-2; V gene: TRBV5-1; clone size: .; CDR3 protein: CASKAGLNTGELFF
J gene: TRBJ2-1; V gene: TRBV25-1; clone size: .; CDR3 protein: CASSERGLADYNEQFF
J gene: TRBJ2-7; V gene: TRBV6-5; clone size: few; CDR3 protein: CASSFSGTSGIAHEQYF
J gene: TRBJ2-1; V gene: TRBV6-2/TRBV6-3; clone size: .; CDR3 protein: CASSPLDRGLNEQFF
J gene: TRBJ2-7; V gene: TRBV4-3; clone size: few; CDR3 protein: CASSLGTGSGQYF
J gene: TRBJ2-4; V gene: TRBV27; clone size: .; CDR3 protein: CASSLGGSRLGNIQYF
J gene: TRBJ2-6; V gene: TRBV25-1; clone size: .; CDR3 protein: CASSEEPGRGSGANVLTF
J gene: TRBJ1-6; V gene: TRBV5-4; clone size: .; CDR3 protein: CASSRAWGSSYNSPLHF
J gene: TRBJ2-7; V gene: TRBV20-1; clone size: .; CDR3 protein: CSAKASGTYEQYF
J gene: TRBJ2-4; V gene: TRBV6-1; clone size: many; CDR3 protein: CASSQGVAKNIQYF
J gene: TRBJ2-1; V gene: TRBV5-6; clone size: few; CDR3 protein: CASRIRASGTIYEQFF
J gene: TRBJ2-1; V gene: TRBV20-1; clone size: .; CDR3 protein: CSARAAGLLYNEQFF
J gene: TRBJ2-2; V gene: TRBV12-3/TRBV12-4; clone size: .; CDR3 protein: CASTLRTGGLGELFF
J gene: TRBJ2-7; V gene: TRBV5-1; clone size: few; CDR3 protein: CASSSVRGASYEQYF
J gene: TRBJ2-5; V gene: TRBV12-5; clone size: .; CDR3 protein: CASGLGQHPYQETQYF
J gene: TRBJ1-1; V gene: TRBV11-2; clone size: few; CDR3 protein: CASSGRTGETEAFF
J gene: TRBJ2-1; V gene: TRBV5-1; clone size: few; CDR3 protein: CASQRSAYNEQFF
J gene: TRBJ2-6; V gene: TRBV12-3/TRBV12-4; clone size: .; CDR3 protein: CASRRGPTSGANVLTF
J gene: TRBJ2-6; V gene: TRBV29-1; clone size: few; CDR3 protein: CSVAAGANVLTF
J gene: TRBJ2-2; V gene: TRBV20-1; clone size: .; CDR3 protein: CSARDNRNTGELFF
J gene: TRBJ1-5; V gene: TRBV7-9; clone size: few; CDR3 protein: CASSLDVQPQHF
J gene: TRBJ1-5; V gene: TRBV5-1; clone size: .; CDR3 protein: CASSLGGSFNQPQHF
J gene: TRBJ2-4; V gene: TRBV28; clone size: few; CDR3 protein: CASSLRLAGLAKNIQYF
J gene: TRBJ2-7; V gene: TRBV7-2; clone size: many; CDR3 protein: CASSPGGSSYEQYF
J gene: TRBJ2-7; V gene: TRBV7-2; clone size: .; CDR3 protein: CASSRDSGYEQYF
J gene: TRBJ2-2; V gene: TRBV7-2; clone size: .; CDR3 protein: CASSLPGRAGELFF
J gene: TRBJ2-1; V gene: TRBV7-9; clone size: many; CDR3 protein: CASSFGTSDNEQFF
J gene: TRBJ2-2; V gene: TRBV12-3/TRBV12-4; clone size: many; CDR3 protein: CASSSAGLHTGELFF
J gene: TRBJ2-7; V gene: TRBV7-8; clone size: .; CDR3 protein: CASSLRRVGSYEQYF
J gene: TRBJ2-4; V gene: TRBV20-1; clone size: .; CDR3 protein: CSAALGSGNIQYF
J gene: TRBJ2-7; V gene: TRBV27; clone size: few; CDR3 protein: CASSSAQGAYEQYF
J gene: TRBJ1-1; V gene: TRBV7-9; clone size: few; CDR3 protein: CASSLALRAADTEAFF
J gene: TRBJ2-1; V gene: TRBV12-3/TRBV12-4; clone size: .; CDR3 protein: CASSPLTSGRIYNEQFF
J gene: TRBJ2-7; V gene: TRBV20-1; clone size: .; CDR3 protein: CSARGRGTVEQYF
J gene: TRBJ2-7; V gene: TRBV19; clone size: .; CDR3 protein: CASRGSGQGAYEQYF
J gene: TRBJ2-1; V gene: TRBV20-1; clone size: .; CDR3 protein: CSAEGFSYNEQFF
J gene: TRBJ1-4; V gene: TRBV20-1; clone size: few; CDR3 protein: CSPSRQVITTNEKLFF
J gene: TRBJ2-1; V gene: TRBV5-1; clone size: few; CDR3 protein: CASSLDPVGQTYNEQFF